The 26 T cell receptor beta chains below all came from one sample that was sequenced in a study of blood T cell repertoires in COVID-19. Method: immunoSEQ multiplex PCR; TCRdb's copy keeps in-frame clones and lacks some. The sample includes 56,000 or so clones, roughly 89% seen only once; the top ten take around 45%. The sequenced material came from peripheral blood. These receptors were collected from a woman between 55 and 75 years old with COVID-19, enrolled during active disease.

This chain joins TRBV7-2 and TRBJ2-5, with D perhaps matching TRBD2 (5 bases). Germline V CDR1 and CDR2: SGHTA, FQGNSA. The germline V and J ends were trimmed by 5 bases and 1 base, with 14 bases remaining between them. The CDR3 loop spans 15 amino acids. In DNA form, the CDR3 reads TGTGCCAGCAGCCCCCCCTGGCTAGCCCAAGAGACCCAGTACTTC. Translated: CASSPPWLAQETQYF.

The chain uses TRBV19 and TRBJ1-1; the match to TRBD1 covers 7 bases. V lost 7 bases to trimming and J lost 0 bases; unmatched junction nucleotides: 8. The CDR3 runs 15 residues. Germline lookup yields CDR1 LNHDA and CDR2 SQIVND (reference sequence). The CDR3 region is CASTHPGQMNTEAFF. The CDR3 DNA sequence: TGTGCCAGTACCCATCCGGGACAGATGAACACTGAAGCTTTCTTT.

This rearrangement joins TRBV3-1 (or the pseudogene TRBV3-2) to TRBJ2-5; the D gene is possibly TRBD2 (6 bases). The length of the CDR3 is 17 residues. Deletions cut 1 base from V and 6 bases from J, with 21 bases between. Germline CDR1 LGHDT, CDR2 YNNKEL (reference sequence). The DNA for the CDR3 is TGTGCCAGCAGCCAAGGGGAATTGCGGGACCCCTTGAAGACCCAGTACTTC. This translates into CASSQGELRDPLKTQYF.

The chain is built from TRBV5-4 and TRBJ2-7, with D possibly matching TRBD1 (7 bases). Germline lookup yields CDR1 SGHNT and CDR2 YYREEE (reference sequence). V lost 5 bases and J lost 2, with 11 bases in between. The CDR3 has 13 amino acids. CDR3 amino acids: CASSGGGTYEQYF. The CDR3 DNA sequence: TGTGCCAGCAGTGGAGGGGGCACCTACGAGCAGTACTTC.

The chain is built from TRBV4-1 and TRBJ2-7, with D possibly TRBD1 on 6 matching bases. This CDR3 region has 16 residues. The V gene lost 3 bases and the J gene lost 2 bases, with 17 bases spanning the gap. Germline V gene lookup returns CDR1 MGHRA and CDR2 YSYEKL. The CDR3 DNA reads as TGCGCCAGCAGCCACGTCCCTCGGACAGCAACCTACGAGCAGTACTTC. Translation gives CASSHVPRTATYEQYF.

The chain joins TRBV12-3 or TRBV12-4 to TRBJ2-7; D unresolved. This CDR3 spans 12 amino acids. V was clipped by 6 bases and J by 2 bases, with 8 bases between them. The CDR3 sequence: CASSLQTYEQYF. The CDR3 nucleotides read TGTGCCAGCAGCCTCCAGACCTACGAGCAGTACTTC.

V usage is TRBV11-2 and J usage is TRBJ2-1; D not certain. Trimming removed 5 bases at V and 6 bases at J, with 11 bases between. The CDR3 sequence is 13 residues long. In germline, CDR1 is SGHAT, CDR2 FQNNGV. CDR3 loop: CASSVGLSNEQFF. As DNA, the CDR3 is TGTGCCAGCAGCGTAGGGCTCAGCAATGAGCAGTTCTTC.

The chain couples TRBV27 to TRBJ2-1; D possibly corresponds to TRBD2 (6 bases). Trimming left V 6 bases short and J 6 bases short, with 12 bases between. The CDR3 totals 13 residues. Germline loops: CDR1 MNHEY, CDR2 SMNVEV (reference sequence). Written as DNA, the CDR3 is TGTGCCAGCAGGGTAGCGGTCCTCAATGAGCAGTTCTTC. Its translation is CASRVAVLNEQFF.

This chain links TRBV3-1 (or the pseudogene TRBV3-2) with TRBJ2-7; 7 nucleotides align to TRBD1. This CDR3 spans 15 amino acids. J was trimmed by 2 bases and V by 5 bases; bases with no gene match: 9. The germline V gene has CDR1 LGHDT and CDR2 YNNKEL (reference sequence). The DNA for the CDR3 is TGTGCCAGCAGCGAAAGGGGGCGGGCCACCTACGAGCAGTACTTC. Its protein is CASSERGRATYEQYF.

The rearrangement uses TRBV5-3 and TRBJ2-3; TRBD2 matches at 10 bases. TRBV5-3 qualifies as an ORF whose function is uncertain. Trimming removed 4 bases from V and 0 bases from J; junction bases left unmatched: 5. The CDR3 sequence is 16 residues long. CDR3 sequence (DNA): TGTGCCAGAAGCGCACTGACTAGCGGGAGCACAGATACGCAGTATTTT. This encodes CARSALTSGSTDTQYF.

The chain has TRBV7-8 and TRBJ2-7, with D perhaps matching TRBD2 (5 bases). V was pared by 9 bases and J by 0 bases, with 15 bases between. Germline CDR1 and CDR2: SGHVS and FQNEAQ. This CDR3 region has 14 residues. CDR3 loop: CASGERGLSYEQYF. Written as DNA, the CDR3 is TGTGCCAGTGGGGAGCGAGGCCTCTCCTACGAGCAGTACTTC.

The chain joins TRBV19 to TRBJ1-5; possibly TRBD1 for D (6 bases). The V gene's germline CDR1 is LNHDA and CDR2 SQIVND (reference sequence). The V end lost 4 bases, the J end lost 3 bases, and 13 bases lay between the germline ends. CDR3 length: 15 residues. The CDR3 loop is CASSNKGQSNQPQHF. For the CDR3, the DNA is TGTGCCAGTAGTAACAAGGGACAATCCAATCAGCCCCAGCATTTT.

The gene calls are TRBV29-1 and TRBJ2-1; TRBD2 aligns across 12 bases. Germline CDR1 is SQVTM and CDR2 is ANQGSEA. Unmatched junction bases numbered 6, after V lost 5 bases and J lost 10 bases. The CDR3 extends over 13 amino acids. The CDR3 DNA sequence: TGCAGCGTTCTAGCGGGAGGGGGGAGAGAGCAGTTCTTC. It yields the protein CSVLAGGGREQFF.

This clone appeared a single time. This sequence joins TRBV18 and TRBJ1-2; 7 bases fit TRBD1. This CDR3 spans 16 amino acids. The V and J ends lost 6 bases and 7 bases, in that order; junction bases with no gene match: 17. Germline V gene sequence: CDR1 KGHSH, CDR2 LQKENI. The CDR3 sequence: CASSSKGQSSRAGYTF. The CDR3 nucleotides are TGTGCCAGCTCCTCCAAGGGACAGAGCTCTCGTGCTGGCTACACCTTC.

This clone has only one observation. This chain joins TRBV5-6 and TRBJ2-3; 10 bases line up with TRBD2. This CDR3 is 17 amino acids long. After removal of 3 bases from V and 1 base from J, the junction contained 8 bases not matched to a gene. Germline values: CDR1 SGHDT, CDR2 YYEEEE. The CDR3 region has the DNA TGTGCCAGCAGCTGGACAGCCGGGACTAGCGGCACAGATACGCAGTATTTT. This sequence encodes CASSWTAGTSGTDTQYF.

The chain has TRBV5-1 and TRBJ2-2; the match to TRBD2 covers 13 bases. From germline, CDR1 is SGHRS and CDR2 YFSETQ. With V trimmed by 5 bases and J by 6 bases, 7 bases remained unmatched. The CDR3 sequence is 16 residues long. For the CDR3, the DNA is TGCGCCAGCAGTTCCCAGGGACTAGCGGGGTCCGGGGAGCTGTTTTTT. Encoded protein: CASSSQGLAGSGELFF.

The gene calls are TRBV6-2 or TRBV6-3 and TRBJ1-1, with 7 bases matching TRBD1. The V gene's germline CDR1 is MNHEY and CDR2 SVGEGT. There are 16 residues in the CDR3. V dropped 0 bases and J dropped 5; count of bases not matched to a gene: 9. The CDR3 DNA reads TGTGCCAGCAGTTACTCGAAGAGACAGGGTTGGACTGAAGCTTTCTTT. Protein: CASSYSKRQGWTEAFF.

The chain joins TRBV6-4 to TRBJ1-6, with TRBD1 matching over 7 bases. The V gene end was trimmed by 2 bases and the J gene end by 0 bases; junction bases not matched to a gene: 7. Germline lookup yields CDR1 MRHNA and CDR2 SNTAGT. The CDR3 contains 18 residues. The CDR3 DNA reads TGTGCCAGCAGTGACGGGACAGCAATGAGCTCCTATAATTCACCCCTCCACTTT. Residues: CASSDGTAMSSYNSPLHF.

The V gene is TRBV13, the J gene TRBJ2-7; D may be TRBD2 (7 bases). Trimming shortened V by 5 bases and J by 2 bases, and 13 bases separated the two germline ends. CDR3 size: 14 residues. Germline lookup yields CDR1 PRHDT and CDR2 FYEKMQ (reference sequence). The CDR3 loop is CASSPGEGAYEQYF. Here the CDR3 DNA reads TGTGCCAGCAGCCCCGGGGAGGGGGCCTACGAGCAGTACTTC.

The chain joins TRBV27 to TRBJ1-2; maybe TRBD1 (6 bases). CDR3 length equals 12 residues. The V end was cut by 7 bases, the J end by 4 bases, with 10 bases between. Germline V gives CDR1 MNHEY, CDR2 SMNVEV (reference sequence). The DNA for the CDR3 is TGTGCCAGCATGGGGGGGCTCTATGGCTACACCTTC. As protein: CASMGGLYGYTF.

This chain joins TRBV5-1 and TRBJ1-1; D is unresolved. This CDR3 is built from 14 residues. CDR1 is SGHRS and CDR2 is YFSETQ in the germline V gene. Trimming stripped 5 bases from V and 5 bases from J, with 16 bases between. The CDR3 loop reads CASSYGLPGTEAFF. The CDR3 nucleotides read TGCGCCAGCAGTTACGGACTGCCGGGGACTGAAGCTTTCTTT. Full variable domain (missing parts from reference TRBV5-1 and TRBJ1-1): KAGVTQTPRYLIKTRGQQVTLSCSPISGHRSVSWYQQTPGQGLQFLFEYFSETQRNKGNFPGRFSGRQFSNSRSEMNVSTLELGDSALYLCASSYGLPGTEAFFGQGTRLTVV.

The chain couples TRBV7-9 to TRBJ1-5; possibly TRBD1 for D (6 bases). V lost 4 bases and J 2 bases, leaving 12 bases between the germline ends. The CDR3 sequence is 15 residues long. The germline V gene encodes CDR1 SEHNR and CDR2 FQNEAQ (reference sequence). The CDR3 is CASSSTGLGNQPQHF. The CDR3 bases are TGTGCCAGCAGCTCCACAGGGTTGGGCAATCAGCCCCAGCATTTT.

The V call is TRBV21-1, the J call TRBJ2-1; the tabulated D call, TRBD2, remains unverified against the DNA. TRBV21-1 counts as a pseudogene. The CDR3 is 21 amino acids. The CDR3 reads CASSKVLVVVAGACLGNEQFF. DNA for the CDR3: TGTGCCAGCAGCAAAGTTCTAGTGGTTGTCGCGGGAGCCTGCCTTGGCAATGAGCAGTTCTTC.

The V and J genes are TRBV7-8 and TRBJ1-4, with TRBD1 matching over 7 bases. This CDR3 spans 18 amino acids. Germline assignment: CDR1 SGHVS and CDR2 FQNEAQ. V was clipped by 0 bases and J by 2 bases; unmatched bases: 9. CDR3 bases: TGTGCCAGCAGCTTAGCTCTTAACCACAGGGGTACTAATGAAAAACTGTTTTTT. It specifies CASSLALNHRGTNEKLFF.

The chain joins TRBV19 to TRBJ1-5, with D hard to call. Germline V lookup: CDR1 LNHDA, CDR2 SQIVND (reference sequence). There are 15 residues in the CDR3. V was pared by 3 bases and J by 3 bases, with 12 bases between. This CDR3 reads CASSIFAEDNQPQHF. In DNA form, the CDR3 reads TGTGCCAGTAGTATTTTTGCAGAGGACAATCAGCCCCAGCATTTT.

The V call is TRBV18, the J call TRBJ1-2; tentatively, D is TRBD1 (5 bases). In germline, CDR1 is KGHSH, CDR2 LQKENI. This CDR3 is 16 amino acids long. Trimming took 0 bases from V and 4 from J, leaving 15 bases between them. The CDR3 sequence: CASSPPMTDLLYGYTF. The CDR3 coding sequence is TGTGCCAGCTCACCACCTATGACAGACCTCCTCTATGGCTACACCTTC.